This TCR beta chain was retrieved from a study of identical twins (dated by TCRdb to about 2016). For the study in its entirety: To test whether fetal clonotypes persist, this study deep-sequenced TCR alpha and beta repertoires from monozygotic twins, from unrelated adults of various ages, and from cord blood. To rule out contamination, replicate twin experiments were performed at different times with different library preparation protocols.

The CDR1 and CDR2 encoded by the germline V gene (reference sequence) are DFQATT and SNEGSKA. From the cysteine through the phenylalanine, the CDR3 covers 13 amino acids. Only CDR3 DNA remains: 39 bases, in frame from the first base. Trimming costs V 3 bases and J 9 bases, and their ends lie 15 bases apart. Notes on this clonotype: The antigen it recognizes is unknown. No base qualities exist here, and no much larger clone lies one base off it.

Every donor was a healthy Caucasian. Three pairs of female monozygotic twins, all aged roughly 18 to 29 years, were included in the twin cohort. Positive isolation kits from Invitrogen were used to isolate the CD4+ and CD8+ T cell populations. Library method: 5' RACE. TCRdb records Illumina HiSeq 2000 as the sequencer. Template switching introduced a universal primer binding site; the final cDNA contained a unique molecular identifier, enabling accurate counting of TCR cDNA molecules. Specific primers in the conserved constant-segment region were used to synthesize first-strand cDNA for the TCR alpha and beta chains. To control for contamination, every cDNA library was double barcoded, receiving both a SMART-Mk sample barcode and Illumina barcodes. TruSeq adapter sequences, together with Illumina sample barcodes, were added in two successive PCR steps. Sequencing of the TCR alpha and beta cDNA libraries was done on the Illumina HiSeq platform using custom primers. The study's own analysis went as follows. MiGEC processed the raw reads to extract unique molecular identifiers, while MiXCR was used to determine the CDR3 positions. For each individual, recombination models were inferred using an EM algorithm with the repgenHMM and IGoR tools. Shared clonotypes were analyzed with the tcR package in R, and sharing was normalized by the product of cloneset sizes. To study raw recombination without the effects of thymic and clonal selection, out-of-frame nonproductive sequences were analyzed. The public sequencing data were trimmed at Q25 with fastp and processed into clonotypes with MiXCR by TCRdb, which kept only in-frame beta chains. Each entry merges the rows of one CDR3 protein and shows their most common DNA and genes. The V and J calls, along with clone size, are taken from TCRdb and not from the paper's own processing. The sample contains around 530,000 distinct CDR3 sequences, around 15% of them found a single time. The ten biggest clones cover roughly 0.4% of the sample.

Summary of the overall study and its limitations: Fewer insertions were carried by abundant cord blood beta clonotypes, a similar but weaker trend appeared in young adult naive repertoires, and no such trend appeared in memory repertoires. Invariant T cells such as MAIT and iNKT could partly confound zero-insertion analyses, though diverse VJ usage argued against this for most clonotypes. Out-of-frame TCR alpha sharing in monozygotic twins was systematically underestimated by recombination models, whereas sharing between unrelated individuals was in agreement with the recombination models. Because the same donors could not be followed over many years, the conclusions relied on cross-sectional statistical analysis. A weaker excess of twin sharing was found in beta out-of-frame sequences because the signal-to-noise ratio was lowered by fewer shared sequences. Compared with coincidental sharing between unrelated individuals, an excess of low generation-probability sequences was observed among out-of-frame TCR alpha sequences shared between twins.

This same sample was also taken into another study, of yellow fever vaccine responses in identical twins. As the second study states: According to the authors, in identical twins the way T cells responded to vaccination appeared partly convergent and partly personalized. In identical twins, the study followed T cell clones that responded to the vaccine with precision.

Source material: CD4+ T cells sorted from blood. This clonotype was sampled from a young woman in good health. The chain is assembled from TRBV20-1 and TRBJ2-1; no D gene call is confident. The sequence in DNA is TGCAGTGCTAGTGGATTACGATTTAGTGAGCAGTTCTTC. Its translation is CSASGLRFSEQFF.